These 16 T cell receptor beta chains were sequenced from one sample in a study of blood T cell repertoires in COVID-19. Some clones are missing from TCRdb's copy, which holds only in-frame ones; the method was immunoSEQ multiplex PCR. Here the sample spans 200,000 to 300,000 clones, almost 85% being singletons. Sequenced input: peripheral blood. These receptors were obtained from a man aged 45-65 years with COVID-19, enrolled during active disease.

The rearrangement links TRBV11-2 to TRBJ1-2; perhaps TRBD1 as D (6 bases). The germline gives CDR1 SGHAT, CDR2 FQNNGV. The germline V and J ends were trimmed by 4 bases and 0 bases, with 9 bases remaining between them. CDR3 length equals 14 residues. The CDR3 here is CASSSDSANYGYTF. As DNA, the CDR3 is TGTGCCAGCAGCTCGGACAGTGCTAACTATGGCTACACCTTC.

The CDR3 DNA is TGTGCCAGCAGCTTCCCAGGGAGCACAGATACGCAGTATTTT. Its protein product is CASSFPGSTDTQYF. V gene TRBV7-2 combines with J gene TRBJ2-3, with D perhaps matching TRBD1 (5 bases). Germline V gene data show CDR1 as SGHTA and CDR2 as FQGNSA. The CDR3 consists of 14 residues. Between the trimmed V and J ends, which lost 3 bases and 0 bases, there was a span of 7 bases.

The chain employs TRBV7-3 and TRBJ2-7, with TRBD1 matching over 7 bases. V trimming: 5 bases; J trimming: 3 bases; junction bases outside the gene matches: 4. Per the germline V gene, CDR1 is SGHTA and CDR2 is FQGTGA. The length of the CDR3 is 13 residues. CDR3 nucleotides: TGTGCCAGCAGCCCGAACAGGGGCTACGAGCAGTACTTC. It codes for CASSPNRGYEQYF.

The rearrangement uses TRBV5-1 and TRBJ2-1, with 10 bases fitting TRBD2. The germline CDR1 and CDR2 sequences are SGHRS and YFSETQ. V dropped 0 bases and J dropped 7; count of bases not matched to a gene: 4. The CDR3 loop spans 15 amino acids. For the CDR3, the DNA is TGCGCCAGCAGCTTGGGGCTAGCGGGGGTGAATGAGCAGTTCTTC. Translating it yields CASSLGLAGVNEQFF.

The chain links TRBV5-8 to TRBJ2-3; D may be TRBD2 (6 bases). CDR1 and CDR2 from the germline V gene are SGHTS and YDEGEE. The V end lost 1 base, the J end lost 3 bases, and 15 bases lay between the germline ends. The CDR3 spans 16 residues. Here the CDR3 reads CASSLPLWEVTDTQYF. The CDR3, as DNA: TGTGCCAGCAGCTTGCCCCTTTGGGAGGTTACAGATACGCAGTATTTT.

V gene TRBV9 combines with J gene TRBJ1-1; 7 nucleotides line up with TRBD1. Germline loops: CDR1 SGDLS, CDR2 YYNGEE. CDR3 size: 14 residues. The ends lost 4 bases at V and 8 bases at J; junction bases unmatched: 11. The CDR3 DNA sequence: TGTGCCAGCAGCCCCCGTAGATCCAGGGGGGAAGCTTTCTTT. Residues: CASSPRRSRGEAFF. Full variable domain (missing parts from reference TRBV9 and TRBJ1-1): DSGVTQTPKHLITATGQRVTLRCSPRSGDLSVYWYQQSLDQGLQFLIQYYNGEERAKGNILERFSAQQFPDLHSELNLSSLELGDSALYFCASSPRRSRGEAFFGQGTRLTVV.

This sequence joins TRBV27 and TRBJ1-4; 10 positions agree with TRBD1. Losses at the gene ends were 5 bases for V and 8 bases for J; bases not matched to a gene: 5. The germline gives CDR1 MNHEY, CDR2 SMNVEV (reference sequence). The length of the CDR3 is 14 residues. CDR3 region: CASSRQGAWEKLFF. Written as DNA, the CDR3 is TGTGCCAGCAGTAGACAGGGGGCCTGGGAAAAACTGTTTTTT.

The CDR3 here is CASSDLFDRSSPNFYGYTF. In DNA, the CDR3 is TGTGCCAGCAGTGATTTATTTGACAGAAGCTCCCCAAATTTCTATGGCTACACCTTC. The chain carries TRBV6-4 and TRBJ1-2; D is possibly TRBD1 (5 bases). CDR1 MRHNA and CDR2 SNTAGT come from the germline V gene. The CDR3 runs to 19 residues. V lost 3 bases, J lost 4 bases, and 27 bases lay in between.

This chain links TRBV5-6 with TRBJ1-4, with 9 bases lining up with TRBD1. Trimming at V came to 3 bases and at J to 8 bases, leaving 5 bases not matched to a gene. The CDR3 has 14 residues. CDR1 and CDR2 (germline): SGHDT, YYEEEE. The CDR3 region has the DNA TGTGCCAGCAGCTGTGACAGGGGGAACGAAAAACTGTTTTTT. Translating gives CASSCDRGNEKLFF.

This chain links TRBV7-2 with TRBJ2-3; D might be TRBD1 (5 bases). V lost 1 base and J 9 bases, leaving 8 bases between the germline ends. Germline V gene sequence: CDR1 SGHTA, CDR2 FQGNSA. There are 12 residues in the CDR3. CDR3 DNA sequence: TGTGCCAGCAGCTTAGACCAGGGAACGCAGTATTTT. Translated: CASSLDQGTQYF.

The table lists this clone with a few counts. The genes are TRBV5-6 and TRBJ2-3; 10 bases are a match to TRBD2. This CDR3 is built from 15 residues. The germline V gene has CDR1 SGHDT and CDR2 YYEEEE. After removal of 0 bases from V and 3 bases from J, the junction contained 1 base not matched to a gene. CDR3 in amino acids: CASSLERGGTDTQYF. The CDR3, as DNA: TGTGCCAGCAGCTTGGAGCGGGGGGGGACAGATACGCAGTATTTT.

The chain joins TRBV4-2 to TRBJ2-1; tentatively, D is TRBD2 (5 bases). V dropped 0 bases and J dropped 4 bases, with 13 bases sitting between them. The CDR3 extends over 16 amino acids. Germline V gene data show CDR1 as LGHNA and CDR2 as YNFKEQ. The CDR3 is CASSQDLAGWYNEQFF. In nucleotides, the CDR3 is TGTGCCAGCAGCCAAGATCTAGCAGGATGGTACAATGAGCAGTTCTTC.

The rearrangement links TRBV30 to TRBJ2-7, with D perhaps TRBD1 (6 bases). V was trimmed by 8 bases and J by 8 bases, leaving 22 bases between them. The CDR3 extends over 13 amino acids. Germline V CDR1 and CDR2: GTSNPN, SVGIG (reference sequence). The DNA of the CDR3 is TGTGCCGGCTCCCCCGGGACACGGAGTCAGCAGTACTTC. Translation: CAGSPGTRSQQYF.

The chain combines TRBV4-1 with TRBJ1-4; TRBD1 is a possible D gene (5 bases). The CDR3 is made up of 14 amino acids. Trimming removed 0 bases at V and 15 bases at J, with 17 bases between. Germline-derived CDR1 and CDR2 are MGHRA and YSYEKL. The CDR3 nucleotides read TGCGCCAGCAGCCAAGAGGGAGGTGGGGGGGAGGTGTTTTTT. Translation gives CASSQEGGGGEVFF.

The rearrangement links TRBV9 to TRBJ1-4; D is ambiguous. Germline-derived CDR1 and CDR2 are SGDLS and YYNGEE. This CDR3 region has 17 residues. The ends were cut back, 1 base at V and 0 bases at J, with 13 bases in the middle. In nucleotides, the CDR3 is TGTGCCAGCAGCGTATTTCCAGTTTCCGCAACTAATGAAAAACTGTTTTTT. It is translated as CASSVFPVSATNEKLFF. Complete variable domain (other parts from reference TRBV9 and TRBJ1-4): DSGVTQTPKHLITATGQRVTLRCSPRSGDLSVYWYQQSLDQGLQFLIQYYNGEERAKGNILERFSAQQFPDLHSELNLSSLELGDSALYFCASSVFPVSATNEKLFFGSGTQLSVL.

The chain is built from TRBV7-2 and TRBJ1-3, with D perhaps matching TRBD1 (5 bases). Deletions cut 5 bases from V and 3 bases from J, with 11 bases between. This CDR3 region has 14 residues. Germline V lookup: CDR1 SGHTA, CDR2 FQGNSA. CDR3 bases: TGTGCCAGCAGCCCAGGGACTGTTGGAAACACCATATATTTT. Translating gives CASSPGTVGNTIYF. The entire variable domain, with the rest obtained from reference TRBV7-2 and TRBJ1-3, is as follows: GAGVSQSPSNKVTEKGKDVELRCDPISGHTALYWYRQSLGQGLEFLIYFQGNSAPDKSGLPSDRFSAERTGGSVSTLTIQRTQQEDSAVYLCASSPGTVGNTIYFGEGSWLTVV.